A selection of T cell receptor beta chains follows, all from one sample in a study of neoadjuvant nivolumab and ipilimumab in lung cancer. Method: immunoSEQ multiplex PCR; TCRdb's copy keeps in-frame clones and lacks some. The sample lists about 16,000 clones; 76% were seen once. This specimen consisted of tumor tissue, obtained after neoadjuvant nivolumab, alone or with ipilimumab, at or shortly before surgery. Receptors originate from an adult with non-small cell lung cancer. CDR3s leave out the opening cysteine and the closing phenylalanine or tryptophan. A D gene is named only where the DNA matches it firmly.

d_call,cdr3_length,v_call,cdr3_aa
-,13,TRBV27,ASSFHGQLNQPQH
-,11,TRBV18,ATDIGGNQPQH
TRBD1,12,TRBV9,ASSADRRTDTQY
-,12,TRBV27,ASSRPGSQETQY
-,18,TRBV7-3,ASSLGPLRGESSYNSPLH
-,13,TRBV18,ASSPGVSGEGTQY
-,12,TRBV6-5,ASSYRGGAYEQY
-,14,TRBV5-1,ASSLEPGRATYEQY
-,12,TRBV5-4,ASSLGPHSDSQY
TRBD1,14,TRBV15,ATSIGRDRGNNEQF
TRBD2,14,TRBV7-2,ASSLASGGSSYEQY
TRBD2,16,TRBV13,ASSPRGTSGGAANTQY
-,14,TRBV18,ASSPRQPEAKNIQY
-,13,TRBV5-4,ASSLDIKPNYGYT
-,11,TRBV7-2,ASSVDFNEKLF
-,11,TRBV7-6,ASSSNPGDEQF
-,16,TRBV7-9,ASSLPKVPGIEIYEQY
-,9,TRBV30,ALRTADTQY
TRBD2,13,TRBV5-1,ASSLGLAGWETQY
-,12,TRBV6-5,ASSPGTMGETQY
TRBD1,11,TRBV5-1,ASSESGTEEAF
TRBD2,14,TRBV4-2,ASSQVASGAYNEQF
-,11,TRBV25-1,ASRPWGNSPLH
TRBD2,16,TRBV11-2,ASSRTSGGPRNTGELF
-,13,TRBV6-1,ATADRISYNSPLH
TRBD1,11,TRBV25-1,ASVGQAPREQY
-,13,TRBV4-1,ASSQDLIDTGELF
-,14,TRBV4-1,ASSPLLGQMNTEAF
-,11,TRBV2,ASRGDSNQPQH
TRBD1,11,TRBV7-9,ASSLGQGVPLH
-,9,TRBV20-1,SAPFGYEQY
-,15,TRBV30,AWKGVGGPESYNEQF
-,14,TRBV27,ASKTVVGRSTDTQY
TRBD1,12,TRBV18,ASSGQGFGTEAF
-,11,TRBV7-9,ASSPGPGAEAF
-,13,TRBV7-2,ASSLAGRNTDTQY
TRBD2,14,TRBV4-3,ASSLETGGAGDTQY
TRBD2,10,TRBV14,ASSQSSGLQY
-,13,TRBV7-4,ASSLATAGGYGYT
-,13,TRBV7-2,ASSFVSGGENEQY
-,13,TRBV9,ASSVGGGDTDTQY
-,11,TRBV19,ASSMGLTDTQY
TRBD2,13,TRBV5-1,ASSLAPSGGLEQY
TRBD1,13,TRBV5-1,ASSLEGQGVREQY
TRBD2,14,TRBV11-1,ASSLSPGTSSDTQY
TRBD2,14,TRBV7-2,ASSLAPSGGADTQY
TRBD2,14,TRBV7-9,ASSLEAGGKYNEQF
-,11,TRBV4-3,ASSQELRDTQY
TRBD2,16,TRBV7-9,ASSSGLAGIWGTDTQY
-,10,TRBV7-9,ASSLRGNEQF
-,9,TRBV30,AWTRIQRAF
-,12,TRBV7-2,ASSRENRRAEAF
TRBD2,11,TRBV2,AGASGRPHEQF
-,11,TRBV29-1,SVEMPGVETQY
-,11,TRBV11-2,ASSSSPSYEQY